This TCR beta chain was documented in a study of CD8+ T cells in alopecia areata (dated by TCRdb to 2016 to 2018). The study in broad terms: Treated patients were enrolled in an open-label pilot trial of oral tofacitinib, 5 to 10 mg twice daily, for moderate-to-severe alopecia areata. Biopsies were taken from tofacitinib-treated patients at baseline and at 4 and 24 weeks of treatment, and a later scalp biopsy was taken in several of the tofacitinib-treated patients. Scalp clonality was compared among normal scalp (n=4), patchy alopecia areata scalp (n=8), and alopecia totalis/universalis scalp (n=8). Tofacitinib was administered for 6 to 18 months, and 6 months of follow-up off drug were then conducted to assess delayed response and recurrence. High-throughput TCRbeta sequencing was used to examine T cell clonal expansion in alopecia areata in both the C3H/HeJ mouse model and human patients. For the treated patients, the SALT score, which quantifies what percentage of scalp surface area is affected, served as the measure of disease severity. Human TCRbeta sequencing covered scalp tissue and sorted CD4+ and CD8+ peripheral blood T cells from patchy and totalis/universalis alopecia areata patients and healthy controls. TCRbeta CDR3 regions were amplified by immunoSEQ multiplex PCR using 35 Vbeta forward and 13 Jbeta reverse primers. RNA was obtained with the PAXgene miRNA kit for fixed scalp, the miRNeasy kit for PBMCs, and the RNeasy kit for mouse skin. Overall results and qualifications from the work: Unlike mouse skin, which is dominated by gammadelta T cells, normal human skin has resident alphabeta T cells that are also sequenced, and this complicates analysis of the scalp TCR repertoire. With tofacitinib, both scalp clonality and the number of expanded CD8+ clones among the top 100 scalp clones went down significantly. Higher clonality and more expanded CD8+ clones were observed in lesional scalp than in normal scalp, particularly in alopecia totalis/universalis, a finding suggestive of antigenic drive. Because the treated cohort was small and included a single nonresponder, larger studies are needed to assess links between baseline CD8+ expansion and response. Many expanded lesional clones persisted in scalp and blood during tofacitinib treatment, which may partly explain relapse after stopping treatment. Shared TCR sequences between patients were less evident than in mice, which may be partly attributable to HLA diversity in the patient population.

V sheds 0 bases and J sheds 1 base, leaving 9 bases between their ends. Its CDR3 holds 15 amino acids, cysteine through phenylalanine. The DNA shown is the 45-base CDR3, in frame from base 1. The germline V gene (reference sequence) provides CDR1 LNHNV and CDR2 YYDKDF. What the time point label conveys for this sample: 4 weeks on oral tofacitinib. Taken with the paper, the label for treatment or condition translates to: oral pan-JAK inhibitor, 5-10 mg twice daily. Lesional scalp punch biopsies and peripheral blood were obtained from alopecia areata patients. PBMCs were isolated by density centrifugation and stained for CD3, CD4 and CD8, after which CD4+ and CD8+ T cells were sorted on a FACSAria. Concerning this clone: Its binding antigen is unknown. No much larger clone is present one base from it, and per-base qualities are unavailable.

Library method: the immunoSEQ multiplex PCR assay. RNA was extracted from all samples and reverse transcribed into cDNA, which served as template for TCR sequencing. First-strand cDNA was synthesized with SuperScript III using a 2:1 mix of oligo-dT and random hexamers. A synthetic immune receptor repertoire was used to assess amplification bias, and residual bias was removed computationally. In the source study's methods: Raw reads were preprocessed to remove errors, and CDR3 was defined by IMGT conventions from the conserved cysteine to phenylalanine. Clonality was computed as 1 minus the Shannon entropy, with the entropy normalized by log2 of the number of productive unique TCRs. CD4 or CD8 identity of scalp clones was inferred by cross-referencing scalp TCRbeta sequences with sorted blood CD4 and CD8 repertoires. Here the immuneACCESS table is served through TCRdb, limited to in-frame sequences with V and J called. Missing clones are a known gap in these copies; in checked studies unresolved V genes cover under half, and the rest lacks a known reason. That table gives V, J and clone size, and the DNA gave D and trimming. The sample table contains about 140,000 clones; only one count was recorded for roughly 82% of them. 20% to 25% of the sample lies in the top ten.

The source material was CD8+ T cells sorted from blood, sampled at week 4, from a patient treated with tofacitinib. The source of this sequence is a human donor with alopecia areata. The rearrangement combines TRBV15 with TRBJ1-1, with the D gene not confidently named. The bases read TGTGCCACCAGCAGAGATCAATCGGGGAACACTGAAGCTTTCTTT. This gives the protein CATSRDQSGNTEAFF.